These 18 T cell receptor beta chains share one sample of origin, sequenced in a study of blood T cell repertoires in COVID-19. Method: immunoSEQ multiplex PCR; TCRdb's copy keeps in-frame clones and lacks some. Of 90,000 to 110,000 clones listed, nearly 85% are singletons. The sample was peripheral blood. These TCRs come from a woman between 50 and 59 years old with acute or convalescent COVID-19.

The V and J genes are TRBV29-1 and TRBJ2-2; perhaps TRBD2 as D (6 bases). CDR1 is SQVTM, CDR2 ANQGSEA, per germline. V lost 3 bases, J lost 4 bases, and 12 bases lay in between. This CDR3 has 14 residues. The CDR3 DNA sequence: TGCAGCGTTGATAGGGGAGGCGGCACCGGGGAGCTGTTTTTT. Residues: CSVDRGGGTGELFF.

The chain is built from TRBV19 and TRBJ2-7; D is uncertain. This CDR3 has 13 amino acids. V lost 5 bases to trimming and J lost 2 bases, with 10 bases between them. CDR1 LNHDA and CDR2 SQIVND come from the germline V gene (reference sequence). The CDR3 here is CASSFNFAYEQYF. The CDR3 coding sequence is TGTGCCAGTAGTTTTAACTTCGCCTACGAGCAGTACTTC. The full variable domain, completed using reference TRBV19 and TRBJ2-7, is DGGITQSPKYLFRKEGQNVTLSCEQNLNHDAMYWYRQDPGQGLRLIYYSQIVNDFQKGDIAEGYSVSREKKESFPLTVTSAQKNPTAFYLCASSFNFAYEQYFGPGTRLTVT.

V usage is TRBV9 and J usage is TRBJ1-2, with 8 positions matching TRBD1. Germline values: CDR1 SGDLS, CDR2 YYNGEE. The CDR3 has 14 amino acids. Unmatched junction bases numbered 5, after V lost 4 bases and J lost 3 bases. The CDR3 sequence is CASSLSTGDYGYTF. Here the CDR3 DNA reads TGTGCCAGCAGCCTATCGACAGGGGACTATGGCTACACCTTC.

Here the CDR3 reads CASSEAPDSETQYF. CDR3 DNA sequence: TGCGCCAGCAGTGAGGCCCCAGATTCAGAGACCCAGTACTTC. The V call is TRBV10-1, the J call TRBJ2-5; D unclear. V was shortened by 2 bases and J by 4 bases, with 11 bases between the two germline ends. Germline-derived CDR1 and CDR2 are WNHNN and SYGVQD (reference sequence). The CDR3 is 14 amino acids.

This clone was observed a handful of times. The rearrangement links TRBV3-1 (or the pseudogene TRBV3-2) to TRBJ1-2; 9 positions agree with TRBD1. The CDR3 covers 16 residues. CDR1 and CDR2 from the germline V gene are LGHDT and YNNKEL (reference sequence). The V gene end was trimmed by 0 bases and the J gene end by 3 bases; junction bases not matched to a gene: 5. The CDR3 DNA sequence: TGTGCCAGCAGCCAAGACCCTACAGGGGGCGACTATGGCTACACCTTC. It encodes CASSQDPTGGDYGYTF.

V usage is TRBV30 and J usage is TRBJ1-2; no clear D. Germline V gene lookup returns CDR1 GTSNPN and CDR2 SVGIG (reference sequence). This CDR3 comprises 14 residues. The germline V and J ends were trimmed by 0 bases and 2 bases, with 10 bases remaining between them. In DNA, the CDR3 is TGTGCCTGGAGTGTAGGTAGCGGGAACTATGGCTACACCTTC. It translates to CAWSVGSGNYGYTF. Together with reference TRBV30 and TRBJ1-2, the CDR3 gives the full variable domain: SQTIHQWPATLVQPVGSPLSLECTVEGTSNPNLYWYRQAAGRGLQLLFYSVGIGQISSEVPQNLSASRPQDRQFILSSKKLLLSDSGFYLCAWSVGSGNYGYTFGSGTRLTVV.

This clone was detected once. This chain joins TRBV6-6 and TRBJ1-5, with 10 positions matching TRBD1. The CDR3 extends over 16 amino acids. CDR1 is MNHNY, CDR2 SVGAGI, per germline (reference sequence). Losses at the gene ends were 4 bases for V and 4 bases for J; bases not matched to a gene: 7. CDR3 loop: CASSFQTGGANQPQHF. CDR3 nucleotide sequence: TGTGCCAGCAGTTTCCAGACAGGGGGCGCGAATCAGCCCCAGCATTTT.

The chain joins TRBV4-1 to TRBJ1-2; D is undetermined. With 5 bases removed from V and 6 bases from J, the gap between germline ends came to 19 bases. The CDR3 covers 15 residues. Per the germline V gene, CDR1 is MGHRA and CDR2 is YSYEKL. The chain's CDR3 is CASSWGDRAGDGYTF. The CDR3 coding sequence is TGCGCCAGCAGCTGGGGAGATAGGGCTGGTGATGGCTACACCTTC.

The rearrangement uses TRBV18 and TRBJ1-2; 7 bases agree with TRBD1. The CDR3 runs 14 residues. V was clipped by 2 bases and J by 3 bases; unmatched bases: 3. CDR1 and CDR2 from the germline V gene are KGHSH and LQKENI. The CDR3: CASSPGRGDYGYTF. The CDR3 DNA reads as TGTGCCAGCTCACCAGGCAGGGGGGACTATGGCTACACCTTC.

The chain is built from TRBV29-1 and TRBJ1-2; the match to TRBD1 covers 8 bases. Per the germline V gene, CDR1 is SQVTM and CDR2 is ANQGSEA. The trim removed 1 base at V and 1 base at J, leaving 8 bases unmatched. The CDR3 has 16 residues. The CDR3 region has the DNA TGCAGCGTTGAAGTCCAGGGGGCGCTTAATAACTATGGCTACACCTTC. This codes for CSVEVQGALNNYGYTF.

This sequence joins TRBV9 and TRBJ1-2; D might be TRBD1 (5 bases). There are 13 residues in the CDR3. Trimming took 5 bases from V and 4 from J, leaving 12 bases between them. Germline V gene data show CDR1 as SGDLS and CDR2 as YYNGEE. CDR3 DNA sequence: TGTGCCAGCAGTATCGACAGACGCTATGGCTACACCTTC. This sequence encodes CASSIDRRYGYTF.

The chain combines TRBV11-2 with TRBJ1-1, with D possibly matching TRBD1 (5 bases). V was pared by 4 bases and J by 6 bases, with 21 bases between. CDR1 SGHAT and CDR2 FQNNGV come from the germline V gene. CDR3 length equals 16 residues. CDR3 region: CASSSTFGRGIAEAFF. DNA for the CDR3: TGTGCCAGCAGCTCTACGTTCGGGCGGGGGATAGCTGAAGCTTTCTTT.

The chain has TRBV19 and TRBJ2-1; weak D call: TRBD1 (7 bases). The germline V and J ends were trimmed by 1 base and 0 bases, with 19 bases remaining between them. Germline values: CDR1 LNHDA, CDR2 SQIVND (reference sequence). CDR3 size: 19 residues. CDR3 coding DNA: TGTGCCAGTAGTATAGGGTCCAACTCAGGGGGGCCCTCCTACAATGAGCAGTTCTTC. Protein: CASSIGSNSGGPSYNEQFF.

The V gene is TRBV5-1, the J gene TRBJ1-5; TRBD1 agrees at 9 bases. Germline trimming cut 4 bases from V and 6 bases from J; bases unmatched to any gene: 5. The CDR3 runs 14 residues. Germline V gene data show CDR1 as SGHRS and CDR2 as YFSETQ. The CDR3: CASSAGTGTQPQHF. CDR3 nucleotide sequence: TGCGCCAGCAGCGCTGGGACAGGGACTCAGCCCCAGCATTTT.

V usage is TRBV30 and J usage is TRBJ1-1, with a tentative D call TRBD1 (5 bases). CDR1 is GTSNPN, CDR2 SVGIG, per germline (reference sequence). The V gene lost 0 bases and the J gene lost 6 bases, with 11 bases spanning the gap. The CDR3 consists of 13 residues. The CDR3 here is CAWSVSSGAEAFF. Here the CDR3 DNA reads TGTGCCTGGAGTGTATCATCGGGGGCTGAAGCTTTCTTT.

This clone was seen more than once but under ten times. The V gene is TRBV7-2, the J gene TRBJ1-1; 7 positions agree with TRBD1. Germline V lookup: CDR1 SGHTA, CDR2 FQGNSA. CDR3 length: 13 amino acids. Unmatched junction bases numbered 1, after V lost 5 bases and J lost 1 base. The CDR3 sequence: CASSRDRNTEAFF. The CDR3 coding sequence is TGTGCCAGCAGCCGGGACAGGAACACTGAAGCTTTCTTT. Complete variable domain (other parts from reference TRBV7-2 and TRBJ1-1): GAGVSQSPSNKVTEKGKDVELRCDPISGHTALYWYRQSLGQGLEFLIYFQGNSAPDKSGLPSDRFSAERTGGSVSTLTIQRTQQEDSAVYLCASSRDRNTEAFFGQGTRLTVV.

The chain employs TRBV27 and TRBJ1-6; D not resolved. Germline V gives CDR1 MNHEY, CDR2 SMNVEV (reference sequence). The CDR3 totals 15 residues. Trimming shortened V by 5 bases and J by 5 bases, and 13 bases separated the two germline ends. Here the CDR3 DNA reads TGTGCCAGCAGTCGGCGGGCAGGCGATAATTCACCCCTCCACTTT. Its translation: CASSRRAGDNSPLHF.

The chain links TRBV5-1 to TRBJ1-1; 8 positions match TRBD1. V was pared by 4 bases and J by 3 bases, with 8 bases of the junction left unmatched. The CDR3 loop spans 15 amino acids. Germline V gives CDR1 SGHRS, CDR2 YFSETQ. The chain's CDR3 is CASSTTGVRDTEAFF. The DNA for the CDR3 is TGCGCCAGCAGCACGACAGGGGTTAGGGACACTGAAGCTTTCTTT.